These T cell receptor beta chains were read from a single sample in a study of blood T cell repertoires in COVID-19. The repertoire was sequenced with immunoSEQ multiplex PCR; TCRdb's copy has only in-frame clones and lacks some. The data show 200,000 to 300,000 clones, with around four fifths seen just once and roughly 4% held by the top ten. Sequences were obtained from peripheral blood. All receptors come from a man between 60 and 70 years old with acute or convalescent COVID-19. CDR3s include the opening cysteine and the closing phenylalanine or tryptophan. The order of the fields is J gene, clone size, D gene, V gene, CDR3 DNA, CDR3 protein. D genes are given only for firm matches. Only some rows state a clone size, as once, few, many or a class for expanded clones.

J: TRBJ1-3
size: NA
D: NA
V: TRBV4-2
DNA: TGTGCCAGCAGCCAGGACTCCGGTCGAAACACCATATATTTT
CDR3: CASSQDSGRNTIYF

J: TRBJ1-6
size: NA
D: TRBD1
V: TRBV27
DNA: TGTGCCAGCAGTAGCTCCGGGACAGGGGCCTCACCCCTCCACTTT
CDR3: CASSSSGTGASPLHF

J: TRBJ2-7
size: NA
D: TRBD2
V: TRBV18
DNA: TGTGCCAGCTCACGGGGGACTAGCGAGTACGAGCAGTACTTC
CDR3: CASSRGTSEYEQYF

J: TRBJ1-4
size: many
D: NA
V: TRBV12-3/TRBV12-4
DNA: TGTGCCAGCAGCCTGAATGAAAAACTGTTTTTT
CDR3: CASSLNEKLFF

J: TRBJ1-5
size: once
D: TRBD1
V: TRBV7-8
DNA: TGTGCCAGCAGCTTGCCCCCGGGACAGGGGAATCAGCCCCAGCATTTT
CDR3: CASSLPPGQGNQPQHF

J: TRBJ1-2
size: NA
D: NA
V: TRBV15
DNA: TGTGCCACCAGCAGAGATTTGGGGGCTGGTGGCTACACCTTC
CDR3: CATSRDLGAGGYTF

J: TRBJ2-7
size: NA
D: TRBD1
V: TRBV5-1
DNA: TGCGCCAGCAGCTTGGGGGGGACAGGGAGCTCCTACGAGCAGTACTTC
CDR3: CASSLGGTGSSYEQYF

J: TRBJ2-1
size: NA
D: NA
V: TRBV5-1
DNA: TGCGCCAGCAGCTGGACAGATTCCTACAATGAGCAGTTCTTC
CDR3: CASSWTDSYNEQFF

J: TRBJ1-1
size: once
D: TRBD1
V: TRBV27
DNA: TGTGCCAGCAGTTTATCTGGACAGGGGGTAAGAGGCACTGAAGCTTTCTTT
CDR3: CASSLSGQGVRGTEAFF

J: TRBJ2-7
size: NA
D: NA
V: TRBV5-1
DNA: TGCGCCAGCAGCCCGGGGGACGGGTTATCCCCCGAGCAGTACTTC
CDR3: CASSPGDGLSPEQYF

J: TRBJ1-4
size: NA
D: NA
V: TRBV19
DNA: TGTGCCAGTAGTATAACGCGTTCTAATGAAAAACTGTTTTTT
CDR3: CASSITRSNEKLFF

J: TRBJ2-3
size: NA
D: NA
V: TRBV7-3
DNA: TGTGCCAGCAGCTTAACGCAGGGGGGACATACGCAGTATTTT
CDR3: CASSLTQGGHTQYF

J: TRBJ2-5
size: NA
D: TRBD2
V: TRBV7-2
DNA: TGTGCCAGCAGCTTAGGACTAGCGGGCCCCCAGGGGACCCAGTACTTC
CDR3: CASSLGLAGPQGTQYF

J: TRBJ1-1
size: NA
D: TRBD1
V: TRBV9
DNA: TGTGCCAGCAGCGGCCGGGACAGGTGGGCTGAAGCTTTCTTT
CDR3: CASSGRDRWAEAFF

J: TRBJ2-3
size: NA
D: NA
V: TRBV6-2/TRBV6-3
DNA: TGTGCCAGCAGTTACCCCCGGTCAGATACGCAGTATTTT
CDR3: CASSYPRSDTQYF

J: TRBJ2-3
size: NA
D: TRBD2
V: TRBV29-1
DNA: TGCAGCGTCAGGACTAGCGGGAGCACAGATACGCAGTATTTT
CDR3: CSVRTSGSTDTQYF

J: TRBJ1-4
size: NA
D: NA
V: TRBV11-2
DNA: TGTGCCAGCAGCCGGGGAGGGACTAATGAAAAACTGTTTTTT
CDR3: CASSRGGTNEKLFF

J: TRBJ2-3
size: NA
D: TRBD2
V: TRBV30
DNA: TGTGCCTGGAGTGTGAGCGGGGGGGATACGCAGTATTTT
CDR3: CAWSVSGGDTQYF

J: TRBJ2-1
size: NA
D: TRBD1
V: TRBV5-1
DNA: TGCGCCAGCAGCCTATCCCGGGACAGGCAGTTCTTC
CDR3: CASSLSRDRQFF

J: TRBJ2-5
size: NA
D: NA
V: TRBV7-3
DNA: TGTGCCAGCAGCCCCGGTGGAGGGGAGACCCAGTACTTC
CDR3: CASSPGGGETQYF

J: TRBJ2-5
size: few
D: NA
V: TRBV6-5
DNA: TGTGCCAGCAACGAACAGGGATATCAGGAGACCCAGTACTTC
CDR3: CASNEQGYQETQYF

J: TRBJ1-5
size: NA
D: TRBD1
V: TRBV19
DNA: TGTGCCAGCAGGACAGGGTATCAGCCCCAGCATTTT
CDR3: CASRTGYQPQHF

J: TRBJ2-1
size: NA
D: TRBD2
V: TRBV9
DNA: TGTGCCAGCAGCGTAGCTGCGGCTAGCGGGGGGTCCTACAATGAGCAGTTCTTC
CDR3: CASSVAAASGGSYNEQFF

J: TRBJ2-7
size: NA
D: TRBD2
V: TRBV29-1
DNA: TGCAGCGTTGAAGGCGGGGGGCCCGAGCAGTACTTC
CDR3: CSVEGGGPEQYF

J: TRBJ2-5
size: NA
D: TRBD2
V: TRBV19
DNA: TGTGCCAGTAGTATAGGGTACGGGGGGGCCACCCAGTACTTC
CDR3: CASSIGYGGATQYF

J: TRBJ2-1
size: NA
D: TRBD1
V: TRBV11-2
DNA: TGTGCCAGCAGCTTTGGACAGGGCCGTCACAATGAGCAGTTCTTC
CDR3: CASSFGQGRHNEQFF

J: TRBJ2-7
size: NA
D: TRBD1
V: TRBV6-5
DNA: TGTGCCAGCAGTTCGGACAGGGAGTTGAACGAGCAGTACTTC
CDR3: CASSSDRELNEQYF

J: TRBJ1-2
size: NA
D: NA
V: TRBV5-6
DNA: TGTGCCAGCAGCCAAGGCGGGTATGGCTACACCTTC
CDR3: CASSQGGYGYTF